Shown below are 28 T cell receptor beta chains from a single sample sequenced in a study of T-cell reconstitution after alpha-beta-depleted transplantation in children. Using unique molecular identifiers, the investigators prepared the TCRbeta library. TCRdb re-called the PCR reads with MiXCR, one entry per CDR3 protein. Here the sample spans around 580,000 distinct CDR3 sequences, 23% being singletons. Source: PBMCs, mostly from graft donor cells, taken 360 days after TCRalphabeta/CD19-depleted stem cell transplant. These receptor sequences come from a boy under three years old who had a stem cell transplant for acute myeloid leukemia, so the T cells may come from the graft donor.

This chain joins TRBV27 and TRBJ2-2; a weak D match, TRBD2 (6 bases). Germline V gives CDR1 MNHEY, CDR2 SMNVEV (reference sequence). V dropped 3 bases and J dropped 4 bases, with 18 bases sitting between them. The CDR3 contains 17 residues. The CDR3 DNA reads TGTGCCAGCAGTTTGGCGGTAGGGACTCCGAGCACCGGGGAGCTGTTTTTT. Its translation: CASSLAVGTPSTGELFF.

This sequence joins TRBV5-1 and TRBJ2-1; D uncertain. Trimming removed 0 bases from V and 9 bases from J, with 19 bases in between. Germline CDR1 and CDR2: SGHRS and YFSETQ. The CDR3 extends over 16 amino acids. Here the CDR3 DNA reads TGCGCCAGCAGCTTGGCGCGTAGTCCTCCTGGTTTTGAGCAGTTCTTC. It translates to CASSLARSPPGFEQFF.

The chain joins TRBV15 to TRBJ1-5, with D unresolved. The ends were cut back, 0 bases at V and 0 bases at J, with 15 bases in the middle. Per germline, CDR1 LNHNV and CDR2 YYDKDF (reference sequence). The CDR3 sequence is 18 residues long. The chain's CDR3 is CATSRELHKKRSNQPQHF. CDR3 DNA: TGTGCCACCAGCAGAGAGTTGCACAAAAAACGTAGCAATCAGCCCCAGCATTTT.

The chain carries TRBV6-2 or TRBV6-3 and TRBJ1-2; no clear D gene. This CDR3 spans 11 amino acids. V was pared by 7 bases and J by 4 bases, with 7 bases between. The germline CDR1 and CDR2 sequences are MNHEY and SVGEGT. CDR3 nucleotides: TGTGCCAGCAACCACGGCTATGGCTACACCTTC. It codes for CASNHGYGYTF.

The chain has TRBV21-1 and TRBJ2-1; the table's D call TRBD1 went unverified against the DNA. TRBV21-1 constitutes a pseudogene. The CDR3 loop spans 15 amino acids. The CDR3 is CASTIAGDNYNEQFF. The CDR3, as DNA: TGTGCCAGCACCATAGCGGGGGACAACTACAATGAGCAGTTCTTC.

This clonotype occurred many times. This chain connects TRBV6-5 to TRBJ1-1; perhaps TRBD1 as D (5 bases). The germline V gene has CDR1 MNHEY and CDR2 SVGAGI. This CDR3 is 11 amino acids long. V lost 7 bases, J lost 8 bases, and 11 bases lay in between. CDR3 sequence reads: CASNNGAEAFF. CDR3 sequence (DNA): TGTGCCAGCAACAACGGGGCCGAAGCTTTCTTT.

This clonotype was detected ten times or more. V is TRBV20-1 and J is TRBJ1-6; 10 bases are a match to TRBD1. The germline V gene encodes CDR1 DFQATT and CDR2 SNEGSKA (reference sequence). V was clipped by 4 bases and J by 10 bases; unmatched bases: 7. The CDR3 contains 14 residues. The DNA of the CDR3 is TGCAGTGCTACTAAGACAGGGGGCGGATCACCCCTCCACTTT. Its protein is CSATKTGGGSPLHF.

Many counts were recorded for this clonotype. The chain links TRBV20-1 to TRBJ2-3, with 9 positions matching TRBD1. V shed 6 bases and J 5 bases; nucleotides not matched to a gene: 9. This CDR3 comprises 14 residues. Germline CDR1 DFQATT, CDR2 SNEGSKA (reference sequence). CDR3 bases: TGCAGTGCAGCGGGACAGGGATCTGGAGATACGCAGTATTTT. Translating it yields CSAAGQGSGDTQYF.

This clonotype was recorded at least ten times. The chain employs TRBV5-6 and TRBJ2-1; 7 nucleotides line up with TRBD1. Germline CDR1 and CDR2: SGHDT and YYEEEE. CDR3 length equals 12 residues. With 2 bases clipped from V and 9 bases from J, the junction kept 2 bases outside the gene matches. CDR3 amino acids: CASSFTGVEQFF. DNA of the CDR3: TGTGCCAGCAGCTTTACAGGGGTTGAGCAGTTCTTC.

A few counts support this clonotype. This chain joins TRBV12-3 or TRBV12-4 and TRBJ1-1, with 9 bases that match TRBD1. The V gene end was trimmed by 5 bases and the J gene end by 5 bases; junction bases not matched to a gene: 6. CDR3 length equals 14 residues. The CDR3: CASSTRQGDTEAFF. DNA of the CDR3: TGTGCCAGCAGTACCAGACAGGGGGATACTGAAGCTTTCTTT.

The V and J genes are TRBV20-1 and TRBJ1-1; no reliable D call. The CDR3 is 14 amino acids. Per the germline V gene, CDR1 is DFQATT and CDR2 is SNEGSKA (reference sequence). The V end lost 6 bases, the J end lost 3 bases, and 17 bases lay between the germline ends. This chain's CDR3 is CSAHKIVRDTEAFF. CDR3 nucleotides: TGCAGTGCCCATAAGATCGTTAGGGACACTGAAGCTTTCTTT.

This clonotype was seen repeatedly, ten times or more. The chain joins TRBV29-1 to TRBJ1-3; D is ambiguous. From germline, CDR1 is SQVTM and CDR2 ANQGSEA. The CDR3 spans 12 residues. V was clipped by 6 bases and J by 0 bases, with 6 bases between them. The chain's CDR3 is CSVTSSGNTIYF. DNA for the CDR3: TGCAGCGTGACGAGCTCTGGAAACACCATATATTTT.

The CDR3 is CATSRDVAGFLNYGYTF. The CDR3 DNA reads TGTGCCACCAGCAGAGATGTGGCGGGATTCCTAAACTATGGCTACACCTTC. The genes are TRBV15 and TRBJ1-2; D is ambiguous. The CDR3 sequence is 17 residues long. CDR1 is LNHNV, CDR2 YYDKDF, per germline (reference sequence). V gave up 0 bases and J gave up 2 bases, with 16 bases separating them.

This chain uses TRBV15 with TRBJ1-5, with D possibly TRBD1 on 6 matching bases. Germline CDR1 LNHNV, CDR2 YYDKDF (reference sequence). The CDR3 runs 15 residues. Trimming cost V 8 bases and J 0 bases, with 14 bases left between them. CDR3: CATAPGTLSNQPQHF. DNA of the CDR3: TGTGCCACCGCCCCCGGGACACTTAGCAATCAGCCCCAGCATTTT.

This chain joins TRBV10-3 and TRBJ2-7; 11 bases agree with TRBD1. The length of the CDR3 is 12 residues. Germline trimming cut 9 bases from V and 5 bases from J; bases unmatched to any gene: 3. Germline values: CDR1 ENHRY, CDR2 SYGVKD. In DNA form, the CDR3 reads TGTGCCATAGGACAGGGGGCTAACGAGCAGTACGTC. It codes for CAIGQGANEQYV.

This clonotype was picked up many times. The CDR3 nucleotides read TGTGCCAGCAGCCTGGACAGGGCAGATACGCAGTATTTT. It encodes CASSLDRADTQYF. This chain connects TRBV7-3 to TRBJ2-3; 8 bases line up with TRBD1. From germline, CDR1 is SGHTA and CDR2 FQGTGA. The junction had 2 bases not matched to a gene; V was cut back by 5 bases and J by 4 bases. The CDR3 runs 13 residues.

V and J are TRBV4-3 and TRBJ2-1; tentative D call: TRBD2 (6 bases). This CDR3 has 17 amino acids. In germline, CDR1 is LGHNA, CDR2 YSLEER. Between the trimmed V and J ends, which lost 1 base and 4 bases, there was a span of 17 bases. The CDR3 DNA reads TGCGCCAGCAGCCAAGCCTCCTCAACGCGGGGTTACAATGAGCAGTTCTTC. Protein: CASSQASSTRGYNEQFF.

This chain links TRBV5-6 with TRBJ2-3; perhaps TRBD2 as D (5 bases). CDR1 is SGHDT and CDR2 is YYEEEE in the germline V gene. V was pared by 3 bases and J by 2 bases, with 16 bases between. The CDR3 contains 16 residues. CDR3 amino acids: CASSSETSDYTDTQYF. The CDR3 DNA follows: TGTGCCAGCAGCTCGGAGACCAGCGACTACACAGATACGCAGTATTTT.

This clonotype has a handful of counts. The rearrangement joins TRBV12-3 or TRBV12-4 to TRBJ2-1; D not resolved. The CDR3 has 11 residues. Trimming removed 6 bases from V and 9 bases from J, with 9 bases in between. The CDR3 loop is CASSPAAEQFF. The CDR3 nucleotides are TGTGCCAGCAGCCCCGCAGCTGAGCAGTTCTTC.

This chain connects TRBV29-1 to TRBJ2-5; perhaps D is TRBD1 or TRBD2 (5 bases each). CDR3 length: 14 residues. Germline-derived CDR1 and CDR2 are SQVTM and ANQGSEA. The ends were cut back, 3 bases at V and 1 base at J, with 12 bases in the middle. CDR3 nucleotides: TGCAGCGTTGATCCGGGACGCCGCCAAGAGACCCAGTACTTC. Amino acid sequence: CSVDPGRRQETQYF.

This clonotype has just a few counts. The chain is built from TRBV4-3 and TRBJ2-3, with 11 bases matching TRBD2. J gave up 0 bases and V 0 bases, and 5 bases lay outside the gene matches. Per germline, CDR1 LGHNA and CDR2 YSLEER. The CDR3 is 18 amino acids. As DNA, the CDR3 is TGCGCCAGCAGCCAAGACCCTCGGACTAGCGGGAGCACAGATACGCAGTATTTT. This translates into CASSQDPRTSGSTDTQYF.

The chain recombines TRBV5-5 with TRBJ1-2; D not certain. The CDR3 is 14 residues long. Trimming took off 0 bases at V and 4 bases at J, with 10 bases between the two ends. Germline CDR1 reads SGHKS; CDR2 reads YYEKEE (reference sequence). The chain's CDR3 is CASSLDSPLYGYTF. The DNA for the CDR3 is TGTGCCAGCAGCTTGGACAGCCCTCTCTATGGCTACACCTTC.

This clonotype appeared many times. V gene TRBV15 combines with J gene TRBJ2-5; D not certain. V shed 3 bases and J shed 5 bases, with 13 bases lying between them. This CDR3 has 14 amino acids. Germline V CDR1 and CDR2: LNHNV, YYDKDF (reference sequence). CDR3 bases: TGTGCCACCAGCAGGGCTTCGGAGTGGGAGACCCAGTACTTC. This gives the protein CATSRASEWETQYF.

This rearrangement joins TRBV4-2 to TRBJ2-5; no definite D call. V was shortened by 1 base and J by 5 bases, with 8 bases between the two germline ends. Germline loops: CDR1 LGHNA, CDR2 YNFKEQ. CDR3 length: 13 amino acids. CDR3 protein: CASSQAQAETQYF. DNA for the CDR3: TGTGCCAGCAGCCAAGCTCAGGCGGAGACCCAGTACTTC.

This clonotype was counted between two and nine times. V and J are TRBV29-1 and TRBJ1-1; perhaps TRBD1 as D (5 bases). CDR3 size: 10 residues. From germline, CDR1 is SQVTM and CDR2 ANQGSEA. V lost 5 bases and J lost 10, with 11 bases in between. CDR3 protein: CSVLGGGAFF. Here the CDR3 DNA reads TGCAGCGTTCTAGGCGGGGGAGCTTTCTTT.

In its sample, this clonotype was seen a few times. The chain carries TRBV20-1 and TRBJ2-7; TRBD1 might be the D (5 bases). Trimming left V 2 bases short and J 3 bases short, with 17 bases between. The germline gives CDR1 DFQATT, CDR2 SNEGSKA (reference sequence). This CDR3 has 15 amino acids. CDR3 nucleotides: TGCAGTGCTAGAACATTCGGGCCCAGGGACTACGAGCAGTACTTC. Residues: CSARTFGPRDYEQYF.

The chain links TRBV20-1 to TRBJ1-2, with D possibly TRBD1 on 6 matching bases. Germline V gives CDR1 DFQATT, CDR2 SNEGSKA (reference sequence). CDR3 length: 16 residues. Trimming shortened V by 6 bases and J by 3 bases, and 23 bases separated the two germline ends. The DNA for the CDR3 is TGCAGTGCCGGGCCGGTTGAGATACAGGGAGACTATGGCTACACCTTC. It codes for CSAGPVEIQGDYGYTF.

This clonotype was seen many times. The V call is TRBV5-1, the J call TRBJ1-1; D is uncertain. Trimming took off 4 bases at V and 1 base at J, with 14 bases between the two ends. CDR1 is SGHRS, CDR2 YFSETQ, per germline. This CDR3 is built from 15 residues. The CDR3 protein is CASSPRGQANTEAFF. DNA of the CDR3: TGCGCCAGCAGCCCCCGTGGGCAGGCGAACACTGAAGCTTTCTTT.